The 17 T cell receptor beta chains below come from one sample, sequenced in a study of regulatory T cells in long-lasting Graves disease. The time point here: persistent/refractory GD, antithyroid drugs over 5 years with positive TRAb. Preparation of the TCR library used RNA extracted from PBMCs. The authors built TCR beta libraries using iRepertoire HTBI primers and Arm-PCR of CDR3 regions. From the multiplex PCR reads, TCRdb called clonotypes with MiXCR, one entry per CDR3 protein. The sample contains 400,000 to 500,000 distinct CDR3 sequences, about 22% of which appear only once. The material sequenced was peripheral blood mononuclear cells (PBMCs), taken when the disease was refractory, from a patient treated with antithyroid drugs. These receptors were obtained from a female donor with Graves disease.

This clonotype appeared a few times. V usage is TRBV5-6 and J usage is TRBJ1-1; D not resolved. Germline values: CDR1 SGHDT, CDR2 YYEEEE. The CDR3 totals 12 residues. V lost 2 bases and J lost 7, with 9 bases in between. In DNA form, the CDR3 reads TGTGCCAGCAGCTTTACGACCGGTGAAGCTTTCTTT. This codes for CASSFTTGEAFF.

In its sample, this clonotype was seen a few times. The CDR3 spells CASSRLAGTDTQYF. In DNA form, the CDR3 reads TGTGCCAGCAGTCGACTAGCGGGCACAGATACGCAGTATTTT. The J gene is TRBJ2-3, the V gene TRBV6-2 or TRBV6-3, with 9 bases fitting TRBD2. Germline V gene lookup returns CDR1 MNHEY and CDR2 SVGEGT. The CDR3 loop spans 14 amino acids. V shed 5 bases, J shed 1 base, and the junction held 1 base outside the gene matches.

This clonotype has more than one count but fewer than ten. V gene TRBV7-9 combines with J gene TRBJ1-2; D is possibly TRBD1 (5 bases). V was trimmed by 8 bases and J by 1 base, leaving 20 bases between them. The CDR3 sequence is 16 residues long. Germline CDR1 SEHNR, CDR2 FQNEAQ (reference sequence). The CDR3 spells CASARDGAGGNYGYTF. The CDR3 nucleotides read TGTGCCAGCGCCCGGGACGGGGCCGGGGGTAACTATGGCTACACCTTC.

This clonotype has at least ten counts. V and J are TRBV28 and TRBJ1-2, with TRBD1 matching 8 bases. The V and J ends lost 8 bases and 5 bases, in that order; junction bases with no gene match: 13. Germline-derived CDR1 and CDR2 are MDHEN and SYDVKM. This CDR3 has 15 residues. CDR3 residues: CASGIQGRGLYGYTF. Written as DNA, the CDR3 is TGTGCCAGCGGGATCCAAGGCAGGGGGCTTTATGGCTACACCTTC.

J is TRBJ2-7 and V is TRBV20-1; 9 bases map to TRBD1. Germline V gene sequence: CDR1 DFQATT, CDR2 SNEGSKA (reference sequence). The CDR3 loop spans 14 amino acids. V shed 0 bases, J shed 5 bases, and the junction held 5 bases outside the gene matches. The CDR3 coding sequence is TGCAGTGCTAGAGAGACAGGGGGTCCCCACGAGCAGTACTTC. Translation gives CSARETGGPHEQYF.

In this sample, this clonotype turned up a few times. The CDR3 bases are TGTGCCAGCAGTTTTTATGGTAGAGCTTTCTTT. Translating gives CASSFYGRAFF. The rearrangement uses TRBV28 and TRBJ1-1; D gene ambiguous. Germline CDR1 reads MDHEN; CDR2 reads SYDVKM. Trimming removed 3 bases from V and 10 bases from J, with 9 bases in between. The CDR3 loop spans 11 amino acids.

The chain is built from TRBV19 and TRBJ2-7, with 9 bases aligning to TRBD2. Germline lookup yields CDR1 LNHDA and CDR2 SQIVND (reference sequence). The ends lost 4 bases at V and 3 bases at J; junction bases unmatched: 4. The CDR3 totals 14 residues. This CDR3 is CASSRDSGGYEQYF. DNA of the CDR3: TGTGCCAGTAGTAGAGATAGCGGGGGCTACGAGCAGTACTTC.

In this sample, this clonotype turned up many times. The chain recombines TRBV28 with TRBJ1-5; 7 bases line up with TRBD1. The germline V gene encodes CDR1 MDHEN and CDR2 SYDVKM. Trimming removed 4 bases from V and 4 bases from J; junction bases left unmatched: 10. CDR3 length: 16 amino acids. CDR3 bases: TGTGCCAGCAGTTCGCGACCCGGACAGGCGAATCAGCCCCAGCATTTT. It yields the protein CASSSRPGQANQPQHF.

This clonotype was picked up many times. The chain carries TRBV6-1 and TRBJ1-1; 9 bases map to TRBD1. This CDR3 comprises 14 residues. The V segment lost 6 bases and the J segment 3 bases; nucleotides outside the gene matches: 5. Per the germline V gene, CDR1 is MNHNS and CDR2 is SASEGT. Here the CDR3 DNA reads TGTGCCAGCAGCGGGGGACAGGGTTACACTGAAGCTTTCTTT. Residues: CASSGGQGYTEAFF.

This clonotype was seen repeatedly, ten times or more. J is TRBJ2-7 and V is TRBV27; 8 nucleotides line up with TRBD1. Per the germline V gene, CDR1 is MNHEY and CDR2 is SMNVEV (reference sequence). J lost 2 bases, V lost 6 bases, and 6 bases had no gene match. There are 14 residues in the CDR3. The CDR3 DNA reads TGTGCCAGCAGCGGGGACAGGTACGCCTACGAGCAGTACTTC. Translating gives CASSGDRYAYEQYF.

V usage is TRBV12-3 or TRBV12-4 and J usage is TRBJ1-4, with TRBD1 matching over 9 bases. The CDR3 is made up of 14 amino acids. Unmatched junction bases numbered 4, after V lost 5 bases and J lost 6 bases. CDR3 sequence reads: CASSPQGADEKLFF. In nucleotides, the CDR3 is TGTGCCAGCAGTCCACAGGGGGCTGATGAAAAACTGTTTTTT.

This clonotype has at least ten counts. CDR3 in DNA: TGTGCCAGCAGCCCCGGGACAGGGATTGAGACCCAGTACTTC. Its translation is CASSPGTGIETQYF. The genes are TRBV12-3 or TRBV12-4 and TRBJ2-5, with 9 bases identical to TRBD1. The ends lost 6 bases at V and 5 bases at J; junction bases unmatched: 7. This CDR3 region has 14 residues.

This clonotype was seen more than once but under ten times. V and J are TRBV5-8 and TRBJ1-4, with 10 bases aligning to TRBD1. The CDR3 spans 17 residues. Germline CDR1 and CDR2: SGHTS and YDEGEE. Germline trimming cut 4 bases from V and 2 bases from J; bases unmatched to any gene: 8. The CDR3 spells CASSASTGGWTNEKLFF. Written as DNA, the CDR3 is TGTGCCAGCAGCGCATCGACAGGGGGCTGGACTAATGAAAAACTGTTTTTT. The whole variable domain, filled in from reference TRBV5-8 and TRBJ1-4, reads EAGVTQSPTHLIKTRGQQATLRCSPISGHTSVYWYQQALGLGLQFLLWYDEGEERNRGNFPPRFSGRQFPNYSSELNVNALELEDSALYLCASSASTGGWTNEKLFFGSGTQLSVL.

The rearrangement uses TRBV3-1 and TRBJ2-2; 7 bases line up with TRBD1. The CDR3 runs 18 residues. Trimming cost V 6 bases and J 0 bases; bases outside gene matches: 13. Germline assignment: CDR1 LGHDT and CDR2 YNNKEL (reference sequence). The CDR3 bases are TGTGCCAGCAGTCCGTGGGGACAGCATCTATCGAACACCGGGGAGCTGTTTTTT. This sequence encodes CASSPWGQHLSNTGELFF.

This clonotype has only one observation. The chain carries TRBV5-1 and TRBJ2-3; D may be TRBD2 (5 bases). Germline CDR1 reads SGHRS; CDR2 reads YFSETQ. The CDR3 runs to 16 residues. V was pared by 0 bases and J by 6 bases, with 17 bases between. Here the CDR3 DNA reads TGCGCCAGCAGCTTGGGGTCCCCACGGGGTTGGGATACGCAGTATTTT. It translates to CASSLGSPRGWDTQYF.

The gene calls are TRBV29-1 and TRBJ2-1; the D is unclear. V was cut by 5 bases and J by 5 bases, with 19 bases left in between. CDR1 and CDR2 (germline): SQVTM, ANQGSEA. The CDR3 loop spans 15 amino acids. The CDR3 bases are TGCAGCGTTCCTACCCGGAGTACGCTGGACAATGAGCAGTTCTTC. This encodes CSVPTRSTLDNEQFF.

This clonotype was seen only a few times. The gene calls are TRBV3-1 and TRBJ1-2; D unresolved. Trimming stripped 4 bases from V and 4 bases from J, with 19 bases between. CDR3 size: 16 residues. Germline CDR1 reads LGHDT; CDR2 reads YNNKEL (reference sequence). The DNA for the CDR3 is TGTGCCAGCAGCCCCCAAGGGAACTGGGCGGCCTATGGCTACACCTTC. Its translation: CASSPQGNWAAYGYTF.